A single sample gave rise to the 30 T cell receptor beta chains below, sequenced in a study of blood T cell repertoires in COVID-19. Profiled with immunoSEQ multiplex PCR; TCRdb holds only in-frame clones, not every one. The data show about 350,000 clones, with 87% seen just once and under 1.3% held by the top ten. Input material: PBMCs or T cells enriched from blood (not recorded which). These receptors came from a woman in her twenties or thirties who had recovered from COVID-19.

For the CDR3, the DNA is TGTGCCAGCAGTTACGGGGACAGAGCTAACTATGGCTACACCTTC. This gives the protein CASSYGDRANYGYTF. The chain combines TRBV6-2 or TRBV6-3 with TRBJ1-2, with 7 bases matching TRBD1. The CDR3 contains 15 residues. Per the germline V gene, CDR1 is MNHEY and CDR2 is SVGEGT. V trimming: 2 bases; J trimming: 0 bases; junction bases outside the gene matches: 3.

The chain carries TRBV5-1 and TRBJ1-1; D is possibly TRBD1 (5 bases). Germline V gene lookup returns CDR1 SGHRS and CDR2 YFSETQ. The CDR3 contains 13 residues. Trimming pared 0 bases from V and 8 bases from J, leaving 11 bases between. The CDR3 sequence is CASSLVGAGEAFF. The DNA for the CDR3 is TGCGCCAGCAGCTTGGTAGGGGCAGGGGAAGCTTTCTTT.

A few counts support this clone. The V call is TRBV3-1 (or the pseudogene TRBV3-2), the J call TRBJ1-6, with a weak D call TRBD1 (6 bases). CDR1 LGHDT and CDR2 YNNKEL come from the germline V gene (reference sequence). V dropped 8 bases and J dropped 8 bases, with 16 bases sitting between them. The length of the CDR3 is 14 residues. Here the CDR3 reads CASGPTGADSPLHF. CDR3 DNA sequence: TGTGCCAGCGGGCCGACAGGCGCGGATTCACCCCTCCACTTT.

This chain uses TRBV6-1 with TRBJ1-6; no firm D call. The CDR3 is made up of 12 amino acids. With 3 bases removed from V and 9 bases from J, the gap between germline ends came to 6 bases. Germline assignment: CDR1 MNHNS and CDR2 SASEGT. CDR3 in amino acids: CASSEGSSPLHF. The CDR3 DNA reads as TGTGCCAGCAGTGAGGGGAGTTCACCCCTCCACTTT.

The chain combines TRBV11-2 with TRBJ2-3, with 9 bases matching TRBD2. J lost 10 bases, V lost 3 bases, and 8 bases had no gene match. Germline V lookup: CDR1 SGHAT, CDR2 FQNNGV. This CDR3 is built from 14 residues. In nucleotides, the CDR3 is TGTGCCAGCAGCTTCGGACTGCGGGAGGGGTCGCAGTATTTT. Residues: CASSFGLREGSQYF.

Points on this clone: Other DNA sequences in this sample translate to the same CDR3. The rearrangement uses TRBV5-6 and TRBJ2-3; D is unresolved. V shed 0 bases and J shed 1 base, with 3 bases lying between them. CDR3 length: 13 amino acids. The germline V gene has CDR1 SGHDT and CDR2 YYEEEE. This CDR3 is CASSLAGTDTQYF. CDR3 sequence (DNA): TGTGCCAGCAGCTTGGCGGGCACAGATACGCAGTATTTT.

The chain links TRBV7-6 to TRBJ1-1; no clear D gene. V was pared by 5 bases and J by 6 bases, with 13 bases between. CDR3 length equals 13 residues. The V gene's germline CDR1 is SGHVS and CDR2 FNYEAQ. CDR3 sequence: CASSPFERAEAFF. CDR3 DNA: TGTGCCAGCAGCCCTTTCGAGCGGGCTGAAGCTTTCTTT. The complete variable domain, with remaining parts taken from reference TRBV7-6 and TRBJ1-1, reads GAGVSQSPRYKVTKRGQDVALRCDPISGHVSLYWYRQALGQGPEFLTYFNYEAQQDKSGLPNDRFSAERPEGSISTLTIQRTEQRDSAMYRCASSPFERAEAFFGQGTRLTVV.

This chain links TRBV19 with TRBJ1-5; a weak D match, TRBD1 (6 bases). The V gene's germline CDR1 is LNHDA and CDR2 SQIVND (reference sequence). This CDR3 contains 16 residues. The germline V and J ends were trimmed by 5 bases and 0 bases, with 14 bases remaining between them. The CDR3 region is CASSPRQVDSNQPQHF. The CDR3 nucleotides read TGTGCCAGTAGTCCTCGACAGGTTGATAGCAATCAGCCCCAGCATTTT. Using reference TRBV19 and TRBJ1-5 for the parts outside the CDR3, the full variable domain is DGGITQSPKYLFRKEGQNVTLSCEQNLNHDAMYWYRQDPGQGLRLIYYSQIVNDFQKGDIAEGYSVSREKKESFPLTVTSAQKNPTAFYLCASSPRQVDSNQPQHFGDGTRLSIL.

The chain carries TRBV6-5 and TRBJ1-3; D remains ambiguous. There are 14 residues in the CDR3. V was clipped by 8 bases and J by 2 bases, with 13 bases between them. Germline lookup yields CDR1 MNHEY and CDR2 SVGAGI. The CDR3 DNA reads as TGTGCCAGCGGCGGGGTTGGGGCTGGAAACACCATATATTTT. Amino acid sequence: CASGGVGAGNTIYF.

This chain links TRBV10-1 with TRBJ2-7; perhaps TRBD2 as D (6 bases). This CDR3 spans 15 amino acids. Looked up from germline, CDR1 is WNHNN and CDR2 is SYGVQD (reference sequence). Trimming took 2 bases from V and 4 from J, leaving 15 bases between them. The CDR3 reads CASSESGFPGYEQYF. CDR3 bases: TGCGCCAGCAGTGAGAGCGGGTTCCCAGGATACGAGCAGTACTTC.

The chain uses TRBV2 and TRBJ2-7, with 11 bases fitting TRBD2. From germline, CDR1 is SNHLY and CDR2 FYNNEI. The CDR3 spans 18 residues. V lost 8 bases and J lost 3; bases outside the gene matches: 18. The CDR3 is CASASRGLAGGSHYEQYF. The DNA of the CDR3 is TGTGCCAGCGCCTCAAGGGGGCTAGCGGGGGGTTCGCACTACGAGCAGTACTTC.

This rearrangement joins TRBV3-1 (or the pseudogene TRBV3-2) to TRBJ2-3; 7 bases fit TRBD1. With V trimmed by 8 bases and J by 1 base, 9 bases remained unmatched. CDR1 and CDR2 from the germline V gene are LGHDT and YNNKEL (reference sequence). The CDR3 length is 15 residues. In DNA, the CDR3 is TGTGCCAGCGGACAACAGGGGTACGGCACAGATACGCAGTATTTT. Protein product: CASGQQGYGTDTQYF.

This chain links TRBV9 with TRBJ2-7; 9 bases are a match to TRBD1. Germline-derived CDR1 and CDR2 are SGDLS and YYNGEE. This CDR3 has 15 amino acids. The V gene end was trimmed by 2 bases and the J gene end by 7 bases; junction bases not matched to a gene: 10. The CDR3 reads CASSVRGQGVGEQYF. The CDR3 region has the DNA TGTGCCAGCAGCGTTAGGGGACAGGGCGTTGGAGAGCAGTACTTC. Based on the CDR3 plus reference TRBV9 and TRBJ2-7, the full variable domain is DSGVTQTPKHLITATGQRVTLRCSPRSGDLSVYWYQQSLDQGLQFLIQYYNGEERAKGNILERFSAQQFPDLHSELNLSSLELGDSALYFCASSVRGQGVGEQYFGPGTRLTVT.

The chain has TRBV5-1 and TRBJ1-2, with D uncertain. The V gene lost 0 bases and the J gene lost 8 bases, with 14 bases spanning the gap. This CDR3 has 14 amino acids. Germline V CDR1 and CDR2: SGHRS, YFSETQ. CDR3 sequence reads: CASSLALGDGGYTF. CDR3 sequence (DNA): TGCGCCAGCAGCTTGGCCCTGGGAGACGGCGGCTACACCTTC. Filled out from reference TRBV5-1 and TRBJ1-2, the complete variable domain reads KAGVTQTPRYLIKTRGQQVTLSCSPISGHRSVSWYQQTPGQGLQFLFEYFSETQRNKGNFPGRFSGRQFSNSRSEMNVSTLELGDSALYLCASSLALGDGGYTFGSGTRLTVV.

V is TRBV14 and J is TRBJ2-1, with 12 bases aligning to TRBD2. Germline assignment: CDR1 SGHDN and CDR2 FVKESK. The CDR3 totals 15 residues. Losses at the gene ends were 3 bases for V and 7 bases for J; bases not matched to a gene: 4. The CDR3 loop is CASSQLAGGPNEQFF. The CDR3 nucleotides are TGTGCCAGCAGCCAGCTAGCGGGGGGGCCTAATGAGCAGTTCTTC.

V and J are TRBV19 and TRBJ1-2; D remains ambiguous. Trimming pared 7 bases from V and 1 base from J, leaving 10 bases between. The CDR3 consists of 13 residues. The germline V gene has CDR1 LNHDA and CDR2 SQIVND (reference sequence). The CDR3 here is CASNKQLNYGYTF. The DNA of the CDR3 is TGTGCCAGTAACAAACAGCTTAACTATGGCTACACCTTC.

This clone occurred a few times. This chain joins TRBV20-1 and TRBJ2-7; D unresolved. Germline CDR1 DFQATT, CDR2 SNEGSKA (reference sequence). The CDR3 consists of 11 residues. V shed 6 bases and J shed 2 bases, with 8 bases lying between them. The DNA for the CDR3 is TGCAGTGCCACCTCGGCCTACGAGCAGTACTTC. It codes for CSATSAYEQYF.

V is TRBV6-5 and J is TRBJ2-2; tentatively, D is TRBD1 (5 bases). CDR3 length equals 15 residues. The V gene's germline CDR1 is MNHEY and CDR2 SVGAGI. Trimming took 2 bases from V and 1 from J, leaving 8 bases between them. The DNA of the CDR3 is TGTGCCAGCAGTTACGATACAGGGAACACCGGGGAGCTGTTTTTT. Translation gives CASSYDTGNTGELFF.

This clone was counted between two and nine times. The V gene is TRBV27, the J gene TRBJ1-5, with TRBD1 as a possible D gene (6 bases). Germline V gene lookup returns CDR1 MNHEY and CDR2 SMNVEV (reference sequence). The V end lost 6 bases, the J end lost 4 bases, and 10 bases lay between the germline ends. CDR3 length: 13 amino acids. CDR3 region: CASRLQGNQPQHF. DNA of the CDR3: TGTGCCAGCAGACTCCAGGGGAATCAGCCCCAGCATTTT.

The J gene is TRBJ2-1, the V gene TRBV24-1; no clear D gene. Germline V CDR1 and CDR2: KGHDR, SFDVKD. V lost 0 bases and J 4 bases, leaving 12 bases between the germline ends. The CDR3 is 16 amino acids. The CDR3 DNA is TGTGCCACCAGTGATTTGGGTGCAGCGAAATACAATGAGCAGTTCTTC. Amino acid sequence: CATSDLGAAKYNEQFF.

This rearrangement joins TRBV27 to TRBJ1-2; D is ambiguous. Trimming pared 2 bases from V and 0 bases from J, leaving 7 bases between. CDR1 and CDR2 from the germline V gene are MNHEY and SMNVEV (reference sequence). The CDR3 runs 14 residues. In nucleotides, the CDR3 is TGTGCCAGCAGTTTACACGGAGCTAACTATGGCTACACCTTC. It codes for CASSLHGANYGYTF.

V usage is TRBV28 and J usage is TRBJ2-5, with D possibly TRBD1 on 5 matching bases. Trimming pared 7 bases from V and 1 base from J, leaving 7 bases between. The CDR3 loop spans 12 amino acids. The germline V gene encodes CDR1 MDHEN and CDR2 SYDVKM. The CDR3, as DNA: TGTGCCAGCACGCAGGGCCAAGAGACCCAGTACTTC. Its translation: CASTQGQETQYF.

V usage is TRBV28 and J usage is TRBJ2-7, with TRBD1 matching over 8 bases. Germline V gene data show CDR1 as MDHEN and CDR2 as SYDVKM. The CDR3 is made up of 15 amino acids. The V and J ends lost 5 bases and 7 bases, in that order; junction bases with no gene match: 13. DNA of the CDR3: TGTGCCAGCAGTCCCTGGGAAGGGACAGGTGGAGAGCAGTACTTC. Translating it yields CASSPWEGTGGEQYF.

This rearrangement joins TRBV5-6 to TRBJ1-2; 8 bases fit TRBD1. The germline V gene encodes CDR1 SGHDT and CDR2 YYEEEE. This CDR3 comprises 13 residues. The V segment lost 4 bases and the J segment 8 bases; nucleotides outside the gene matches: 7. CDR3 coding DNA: TGTGCCAGCAGCCTTCGACAGGGGTCGGGCTACACCTTC. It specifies CASSLRQGSGYTF.

The CDR3 sequence: CASSSNRQGGRYGYTF. CDR3 nucleotide sequence: TGTGCCAGCAGCTCCAATAGACAGGGGGGACGCTATGGCTACACCTTC. The V call is TRBV7-6, the J call TRBJ1-2, with 9 bases fitting TRBD1. Unmatched junction bases numbered 10, after V lost 4 bases and J lost 4 bases. This CDR3 has 16 amino acids. Germline V gives CDR1 SGHVS, CDR2 FNYEAQ.

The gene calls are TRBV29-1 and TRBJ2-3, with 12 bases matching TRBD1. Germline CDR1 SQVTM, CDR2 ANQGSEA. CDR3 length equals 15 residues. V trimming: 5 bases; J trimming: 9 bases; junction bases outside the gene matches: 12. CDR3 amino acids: CSVPGQGALGGTQYF. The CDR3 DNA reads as TGCAGCGTTCCGGGACAGGGGGCGCTTGGGGGCACGCAGTATTTT.

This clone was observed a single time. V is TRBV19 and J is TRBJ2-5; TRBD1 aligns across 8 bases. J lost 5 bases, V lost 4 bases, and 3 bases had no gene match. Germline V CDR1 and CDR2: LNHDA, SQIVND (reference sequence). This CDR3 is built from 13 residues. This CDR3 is CASSRQGAETQYF. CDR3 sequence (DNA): TGTGCCAGTAGTAGGCAGGGGGCTGAGACCCAGTACTTC. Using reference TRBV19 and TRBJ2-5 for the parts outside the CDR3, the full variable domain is DGGITQSPKYLFRKEGQNVTLSCEQNLNHDAMYWYRQDPGQGLRLIYYSQIVNDFQKGDIAEGYSVSREKKESFPLTVTSAQKNPTAFYLCASSRQGAETQYFGPGTRLLVL.

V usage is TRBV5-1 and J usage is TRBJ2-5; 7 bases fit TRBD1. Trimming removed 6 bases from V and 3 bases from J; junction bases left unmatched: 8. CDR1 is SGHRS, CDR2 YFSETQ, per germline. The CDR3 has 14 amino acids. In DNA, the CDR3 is TGCGCCAGCAACTCAAATACAGGGGAAGAGACCCAGTACTTC. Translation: CASNSNTGEETQYF.

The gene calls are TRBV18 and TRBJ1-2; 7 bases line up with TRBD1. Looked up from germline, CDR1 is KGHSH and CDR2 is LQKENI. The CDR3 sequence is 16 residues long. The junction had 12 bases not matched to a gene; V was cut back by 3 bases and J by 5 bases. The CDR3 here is CASSPGQSGLGYGYTF. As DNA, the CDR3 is TGTGCCAGCTCACCGGGACAGAGCGGGCTTGGGTATGGCTACACCTTC.

DNA of the CDR3: TGTGGGGCGGGGGGGCCACACGGACTAGCGGGGTCAGAGACCCAGTACTTC. The encoded protein is CGAGGPHGLAGSETQYF. V is TRBV28 and J is TRBJ2-5, with 12 bases lining up with TRBD2. Germline V CDR1 and CDR2: MDHEN, SYDVKM. The CDR3 loop spans 17 amino acids.